These 24 T cell receptor beta chains came from one sample sequenced in a study of T cells in localized non-small cell lung cancer. The assay was immunoSEQ multiplex PCR, and TCRdb's table has in-frame clones only and misses some. The sample includes about 70,000 clones, roughly 90% of them seen just once. The sequencing used peripheral blood, collected before any cancer treatment. All receptors derive from a male donor at least 60 years old with stage III squamous cell lung carcinoma.

The chain recombines TRBV21-1 with TRBJ1-1. TRBV21-1 is recorded as a pseudogene. This CDR3 comprises 17 residues. This chain's CDR3 is CASSQSTPGCANTEAFF. The CDR3 bases are TGTGCCAGCAGCCAAAGTACCCCGGGGTGCGCGAACACTGAAGCTTTCTTT.

The CDR3 DNA is TGTGCCAGCAACCCTCGGGGGTCCACCGGGGAGCTGTTTTTT. Residues: CASNPRGSTGELFF. This chain uses TRBV9 with TRBJ2-2, with TRBD2 as a possible D gene (6 bases). Per the germline V gene, CDR1 is SGDLS and CDR2 is YYNGEE. The CDR3 contains 14 residues. The V gene lost 6 bases and the J gene lost 4 bases, with 13 bases spanning the gap.

The chain links TRBV6-1 to TRBJ2-5; 7 bases line up with TRBD1. The CDR3 runs 13 residues. Germline V CDR1 and CDR2: MNHNS, SASEGT. V was pared by 1 base and J by 7 bases, with 3 bases of the junction left unmatched. CDR3 in DNA: TGTGCCAGCAGTGAAGAACAGGGGTTGACCCAGTACTTC. This codes for CASSEEQGLTQYF.

This clone appeared a few times. This rearrangement joins TRBV7-8 to TRBJ2-7; possibly TRBD2 for D (6 bases). The CDR3 spans 13 residues. Trimming pared 4 bases from V and 4 bases from J, leaving 11 bases between. CDR1 SGHVS and CDR2 FQNEAQ come from the germline V gene. The CDR3 DNA reads as TGTGCCAGCAGCTCCGGGACTCTTTACGAGCAGTACGTC. This translates into CASSSGTLYEQYV.

The gene calls are TRBV6-1 and TRBJ1-2; possibly TRBD1 for D (6 bases). Germline V gene lookup returns CDR1 MNHNS and CDR2 SASEGT. This CDR3 has 15 residues. V was shortened by 2 bases and J by 6 bases, with 16 bases between the two germline ends. In DNA form, the CDR3 reads TGTGCCAGCAGTGAACAGCCCGGGACAATACATGGCTACACCTTC. Translation gives CASSEQPGTIHGYTF.

The chain joins TRBV4-2 to TRBJ2-1, with TRBD2 matching 16 bases. Unmatched junction bases numbered 5, after V lost 0 bases and J lost 3 bases. This CDR3 is built from 19 residues. Germline assignment: CDR1 LGHNA and CDR2 YNFKEQ. CDR3 nucleotides: TGTGCCAGCAGCCAAGAGGGGACTAGCGGGGGGGCTGGCTACAATGAGCAGTTCTTC. Amino acid sequence: CASSQEGTSGGAGYNEQFF.

This chain uses TRBV30 with TRBJ1-4; D not certain. CDR1 and CDR2 (germline): GTSNPN, SVGIG (reference sequence). The CDR3 runs to 13 residues. The V gene lost 3 bases and the J gene lost 7 bases, with 12 bases spanning the gap. CDR3: CAWREGGGEKLFF. CDR3 DNA: TGTGCCTGGAGAGAAGGAGGAGGTGAAAAACTGTTTTTT.

V is TRBV5-4 and J is TRBJ2-7; the D gene is possibly TRBD1 (6 bases). The CDR3 runs 15 residues. V was cut by 0 bases and J by 3 bases, with 13 bases left in between. Germline CDR1 and CDR2: SGHNT and YYREEE (reference sequence). The CDR3 region has the DNA TGTGCCAGCAGCTTGGACAGGCAGGGGTTCTACGAGCAGTACGTC. Protein: CASSLDRQGFYEQYV.

The chain combines TRBV10-2 with TRBJ2-5; D is undetermined. The CDR3 has 12 residues. Trimming pared 6 bases from V and 7 bases from J, leaving 12 bases between. Germline V gives CDR1 WSHSY, CDR2 SAAADI. The CDR3 DNA is TGCGCCAGCAGCCCGGACCTATGGACCCAGTACTTC. Its translation is CASSPDLWTQYF.

This clone was recorded a few times. This chain joins TRBV12-5 and TRBJ1-2; tentative D call: TRBD1 (5 bases). Trimming removed 6 bases at V and 0 bases at J, with 8 bases between. This CDR3 has 13 residues. In germline, CDR1 is LGHNT, CDR2 FRNRAP. DNA of the CDR3: TGTGCTAGTGGCCAGGACACTAACTATGGCTACACCTTC. It codes for CASGQDTNYGYTF.

This sequence joins TRBV10-3 and TRBJ2-5; 9 bases map to TRBD1. CDR1 is ENHRY, CDR2 SYGVKD, per germline. The V and J ends lost 6 bases and 2 bases, in that order; junction bases with no gene match: 4. This CDR3 region has 14 residues. The CDR3 bases are TGTGCCATCAGAAGACAGGGGGTACAAGAGACCCAGTACTTC. Residues: CAIRRQGVQETQYF.

J is TRBJ2-7 and V is TRBV13, with 9 bases lining up with TRBD1. The CDR3 extends over 15 amino acids. The V and J ends lost 0 bases and 5 bases, in that order; junction bases with no gene match: 5. Germline V gives CDR1 PRHDT, CDR2 FYEKMQ (reference sequence). CDR3: CASSLGDRGFDEQYF. The CDR3 DNA is TGTGCCAGCAGCTTAGGGGACAGGGGTTTCGACGAGCAGTACTTC.

J is TRBJ2-2 and V is TRBV5-4, with 7 bases aligning to TRBD2. Germline CDR1 SGHNT, CDR2 YYREEE (reference sequence). The CDR3 is made up of 13 amino acids. J lost 3 bases, V lost 10 bases, and 6 bases had no gene match. CDR3 DNA sequence: TGTGCCGGGGGGGGACGATACACCGGGGAGCTGTTTTTT. Protein: CAGGGRYTGELFF. The whole variable domain, filled in from reference TRBV5-4 and TRBJ2-2, reads ETGVTQSPTHLIKTRGQQVTLRCSSQSGHNTVSWYQQALGQGPQFIFQYYREEENGRGNFPPRFSGLQFPNYSSELNVNALELDDSALYLCAGGGRYTGELFFGEGSRLTVL.

The V call is TRBV5-8, the J call TRBJ1-4; 7 bases agree with TRBD1. Per germline, CDR1 SGHTS and CDR2 YDEGEE. V lost 1 base and J lost 7; bases outside the gene matches: 7. The CDR3 is 15 residues long. DNA for the CDR3: TGTGCCAGCAGCTTGAAAAACAGGGGTGGTGAAAAACTGTTTTTT. Its translation is CASSLKNRGGEKLFF.

The J gene is TRBJ2-5, the V gene TRBV5-4, with 8 bases matching TRBD1. This CDR3 is 16 amino acids long. Trimming removed 3 bases from V and 5 bases from J; junction bases left unmatched: 12. CDR1 and CDR2 (germline): SGHNT, YYREEE (reference sequence). CDR3 bases: TGTGCCAGCAGCTCCGGGACAGGTCCCTGGAAGGAGACCCAGTACTTC. As protein: CASSSGTGPWKETQYF.

The rearrangement joins TRBV15 to TRBJ2-1, with D possibly TRBD2 on 5 matching bases. CDR3 length: 15 amino acids. V lost 4 bases and J 3 bases, leaving 13 bases between the germline ends. The V gene's germline CDR1 is LNHNV and CDR2 YYDKDF (reference sequence). CDR3 in amino acids: CATSKGRGDYNEQFF. The CDR3, as DNA: TGTGCCACCAGCAAAGGACGGGGAGACTACAATGAGCAGTTCTTC.

The gene calls are TRBV6-6 and TRBJ1-3; possibly TRBD1 for D (5 bases). Germline V gene sequence: CDR1 MNHNY, CDR2 SVGAGI (reference sequence). This CDR3 is built from 16 residues. V was pared by 4 bases and J by 0 bases, with 13 bases between. Written as DNA, the CDR3 is TGTGCCAGCAGTTCGGGACCGTTAATCTCTGGAAACACCATATATTTT. Translated: CASSSGPLISGNTIYF.

This chain connects TRBV2 to TRBJ2-7; TRBD1 might be the D (5 bases). CDR3 length equals 11 residues. V lost 5 bases and J lost 6, with 8 bases in between. From germline, CDR1 is SNHLY and CDR2 FYNNEI. CDR3 nucleotides: TGTGCCAGCAGTCCTAGGGGCGAGCAGTACGTC. It encodes CASSPRGEQYV.

The rearrangement joins TRBV28 to TRBJ1-5; D is undetermined. The CDR3 runs to 15 residues. With 1 base removed from V and 0 bases from J, the gap between germline ends came to 7 bases. CDR1 is MDHEN, CDR2 SYDVKM, per germline. The CDR3 region is CASSLFSSSNQPQHF. CDR3 sequence (DNA): TGTGCCAGCAGTTTATTCTCCAGTAGCAATCAGCCCCAGCATTTT.

This clone was recorded once. CDR3 in amino acids: CASGGVTEAFF. The CDR3 bases are TGTGCCAGCGGGGGGGTCACTGAAGCTTTCTTT. The chain couples TRBV6-1 to TRBJ1-1; possible D gene TRBD1, 5 bases. Germline V gene sequence: CDR1 MNHNS, CDR2 SASEGT. V shed 8 bases and J shed 4 bases, with 8 bases lying between them. The CDR3 is 11 amino acids.

The V and J genes are TRBV4-2 and TRBJ1-5, with unresolved D. Looked up from germline, CDR1 is LGHNA and CDR2 is YNFKEQ. The CDR3 runs to 15 residues. Trimming removed 4 bases from V and 5 bases from J, with 15 bases in between. The CDR3 loop reads CASSPEVGSHQPQHF. The CDR3 DNA is TGTGCCAGCAGCCCCGAAGTGGGTTCACATCAGCCCCAGCATTTT.

This clone was seen more than once but under ten times. The chain is built from TRBV19 and TRBJ2-1; unclear D gene. Trimming stripped 3 bases from V and 8 bases from J, with 17 bases between. The CDR3 is 15 residues long. The germline gives CDR1 LNHDA, CDR2 SQIVND (reference sequence). This CDR3 is CASSIKGNLRDEQFF. In DNA form, the CDR3 reads TGTGCCAGTAGTATTAAAGGGAATTTACGTGATGAGCAGTTCTTC.

The chain is built from TRBV14 and TRBJ2-7, with 7 bases matching TRBD2. The trim removed 7 bases at V and 6 bases at J, leaving 15 bases unmatched. Germline-derived CDR1 and CDR2 are SGHDN and FVKESK. This CDR3 region has 15 residues. CDR3 nucleotides: TGTGCCAGCAACCGACTAGCCAAGGTTCCTGGCGAGCAGTACGTC. Amino acid sequence: CASNRLAKVPGEQYV.

Written as DNA, the CDR3 is TGTGCCAGCAGCCCTATGACCACAGATACGCAGTATTTT. Translating gives CASSPMTTDTQYF. The rearrangement links TRBV9 to TRBJ2-3; D not certain. Germline lookup yields CDR1 SGDLS and CDR2 YYNGEE. This CDR3 region has 13 residues. V lost 4 bases and J 2 bases, leaving 8 bases between the germline ends.